This T cell receptor beta chain emerged from a study of T cells after yellow fever vaccination. Study as a whole: Any fraction with a low cell number was prepared using SMART-Seq v4 Ultra Low Input.

V was trimmed by 4 bases and J by 3 bases, leaving 18 bases between them. Germline V CDR1 and CDR2: MGHRA, YSYEKL. The length of the CDR3 is 16 residues. Study observations and caveats: Weaker in magnitude, the secondary response showed a faster peak on day 5 versus 15.

This clonotype has ten or more counts. Its target is unknown. TCRdb analysed the 5' RACE reads with MiXCR anew, one entry per CDR3 protein. The table records 250,000 to 350,000 distinct CDR3 sequences, 6.8% of them present only once. The chain has TRBV4-1 and TRBJ1-1, with D possibly matching TRBD1 (5 bases). This TCR derives from a man younger than 35 who received the YFV17D yellow fever vaccine. This sample comprised PBMCs, obtained about 49 days after the first yellow fever vaccination. CDR3 DNA: TGCGCCAGCAGCCTTATGGGTAGATGGGGCTACACTGAAGCTTTCTTT. Translation gives CASSLMGRWGYTEAFF.